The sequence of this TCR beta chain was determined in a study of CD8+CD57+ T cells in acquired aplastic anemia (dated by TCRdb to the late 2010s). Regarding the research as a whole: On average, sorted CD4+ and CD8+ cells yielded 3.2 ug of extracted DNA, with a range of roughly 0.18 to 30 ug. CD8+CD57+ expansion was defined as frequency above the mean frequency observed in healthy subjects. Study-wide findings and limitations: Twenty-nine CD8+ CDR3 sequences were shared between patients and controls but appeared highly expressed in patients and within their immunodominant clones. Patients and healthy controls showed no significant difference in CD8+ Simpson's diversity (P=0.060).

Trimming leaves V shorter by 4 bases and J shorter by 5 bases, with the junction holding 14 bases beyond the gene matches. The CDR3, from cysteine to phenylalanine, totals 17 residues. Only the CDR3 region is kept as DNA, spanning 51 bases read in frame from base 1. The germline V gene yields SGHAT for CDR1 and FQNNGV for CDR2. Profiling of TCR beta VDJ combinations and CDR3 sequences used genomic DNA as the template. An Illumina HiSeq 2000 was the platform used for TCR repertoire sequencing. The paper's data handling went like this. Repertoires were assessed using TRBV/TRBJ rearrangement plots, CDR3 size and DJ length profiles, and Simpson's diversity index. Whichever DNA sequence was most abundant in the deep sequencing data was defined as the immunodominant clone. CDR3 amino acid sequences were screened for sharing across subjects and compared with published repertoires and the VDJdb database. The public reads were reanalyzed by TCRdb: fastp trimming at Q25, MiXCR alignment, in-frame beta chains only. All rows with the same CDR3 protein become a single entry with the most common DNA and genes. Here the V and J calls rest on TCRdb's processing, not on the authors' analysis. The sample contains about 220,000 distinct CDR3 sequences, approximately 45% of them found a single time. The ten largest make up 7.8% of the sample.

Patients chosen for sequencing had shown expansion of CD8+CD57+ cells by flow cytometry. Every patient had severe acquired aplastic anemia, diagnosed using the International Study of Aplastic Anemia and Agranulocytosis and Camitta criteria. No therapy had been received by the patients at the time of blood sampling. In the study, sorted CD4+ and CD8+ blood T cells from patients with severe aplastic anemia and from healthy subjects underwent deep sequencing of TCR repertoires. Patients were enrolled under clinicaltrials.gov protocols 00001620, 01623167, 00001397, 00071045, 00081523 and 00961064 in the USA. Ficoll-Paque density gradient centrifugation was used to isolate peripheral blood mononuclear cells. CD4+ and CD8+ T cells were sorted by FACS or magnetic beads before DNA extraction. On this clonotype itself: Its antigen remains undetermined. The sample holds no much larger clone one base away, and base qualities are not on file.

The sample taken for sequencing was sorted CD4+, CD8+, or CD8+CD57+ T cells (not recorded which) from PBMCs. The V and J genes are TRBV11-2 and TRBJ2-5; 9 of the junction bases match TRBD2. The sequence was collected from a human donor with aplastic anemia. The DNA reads TGTGCCAGCAGCTCTGGGCTGGCGGGGGGGAGTGGGGAGACCCAGTACTTC. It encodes CASSSGLAGGSGETQYF.